Listed below are T cell receptor beta chains from one sample, sequenced in a study of Graves' ophthalmopathy and Graves' hyperthyroidism. TCRdb independently ran MiXCR on the multiplex PCR reads; one entry per CDR3 protein. The data hold 580,000 or so distinct CDR3 sequences, with 35% to 45% observed a single time. Material: peripheral blood or thyroid tissue (not recorded which). The receptors come from an adult man with Graves' hyperthyroidism. CDR3s include the opening cysteine and the closing phenylalanine or tryptophan. D genes are given only for firm matches. Size is omitted from some rows. Given values are once, few, many or a class for expanded clones.

v_gene: TRBV6-1; j_gene: TRBJ1-5; abundance: many; d_gene: .; CDR3aa: CASSESWDQPQHF; CDR3nt: TGTGCCAGCAGTGAAAGTTGGGATCAGCCCCAGCATTTT
v_gene: TRBV25-1; j_gene: TRBJ1-6; abundance: .; d_gene: TRBD1; CDR3aa: CASSEYILRAGGSPLHF; CDR3nt: TGTGCCAGCAGTGAATATATTCTTCGGGCAGGGGGATCACCCCTCCACTTT
v_gene: TRBV2; j_gene: TRBJ2-2; abundance: .; d_gene: TRBD2; CDR3aa: CASSFSGDVTGELFF; CDR3nt: TGTGCCAGCAGTTTCAGCGGGGATGTTACCGGGGAGCTGTTTTTT
v_gene: TRBV7-9; j_gene: TRBJ2-6; abundance: once; d_gene: TRBD1; CDR3aa: CASSLEPEAGGNVLTF; CDR3nt: TGTGCCAGCAGCTTAGAGCCTGAGGCAGGGGGCAACGTCCTGACTTTC
v_gene: TRBV7-9; j_gene: TRBJ1-6; abundance: .; d_gene: .; CDR3aa: CASRDGTPSSYNSPLHF; CDR3nt: TGTGCCAGCCGGGACGGCACTCCGAGCTCCTATAATTCACCCCTCCACTTT
v_gene: TRBV6-5; j_gene: TRBJ2-7; abundance: many; d_gene: .; CDR3aa: CASSNRGGDEQYF; CDR3nt: TGTGCCAGCAGTAACAGGGGAGGGGACGAGCAGTACTTC
v_gene: TRBV7-3; j_gene: TRBJ1-2; abundance: .; d_gene: TRBD1; CDR3aa: CASSYGQGSGYTF; CDR3nt: TGTGCCAGCAGCTATGGACAGGGCAGTGGCTACACCTTC
v_gene: TRBV7-9; j_gene: TRBJ2-3; abundance: few; d_gene: TRBD2; CDR3aa: CASTQAGQSTDTQYF; CDR3nt: TGTGCCAGCACCCAAGCGGGGCAGAGCACAGATACGCAGTATTTT
v_gene: TRBV29-1; j_gene: TRBJ1-1; abundance: many; d_gene: .; CDR3aa: CSVRTGPEAFF; CDR3nt: TGCAGCGTTCGAACAGGCCCTGAAGCTTTCTTT
v_gene: TRBV19; j_gene: TRBJ2-3; abundance: once; d_gene: TRBD1; CDR3aa: CASRGQGPVDTQYF; CDR3nt: TGTGCCAGTAGGGGACAGGGGCCGGTGGATACGCAGTATTTT
v_gene: TRBV9; j_gene: TRBJ1-2; abundance: few; d_gene: .; CDR3aa: CASSVERYGYTF; CDR3nt: TGTGCCAGCAGCGTAGAACGGTATGGCTACACCTTC
v_gene: TRBV2; j_gene: TRBJ2-5; abundance: .; d_gene: .; CDR3aa: CAWCVGMGARETQYF; CDR3nt: TGTGCCTGGTGTGTGGGCATGGGGGCTCGGGAGACCCAGTACTTC
v_gene: TRBV4-1; j_gene: TRBJ2-7; abundance: many; d_gene: .; CDR3aa: CASSQESEGYEQYF; CDR3nt: TGCGCCAGCAGCCAAGAATCCGAGGGTTACGAGCAGTACTTC
v_gene: TRBV5-1; j_gene: TRBJ1-3; abundance: few; d_gene: .; CDR3aa: CASSLGPANTIYF; CDR3nt: TGCGCCAGCAGCTTGGGGCCCGCCAACACCATATATTTT
v_gene: TRBV7-2; j_gene: TRBJ1-4; abundance: .; d_gene: TRBD1; CDR3aa: CASSVSGTGGYSNEKLFF; CDR3nt: TGTGCCAGCAGCGTCTCCGGGACAGGGGGCTATTCTAATGAAAAACTGTTTTTT
v_gene: TRBV2; j_gene: TRBJ1-5; abundance: many; d_gene: .; CDR3aa: CASSDPRQPQHF; CDR3nt: TGTGCCAGCAGTGATCCTAGGCAGCCCCAGCATTTT
v_gene: TRBV10-3; j_gene: TRBJ2-2; abundance: many; d_gene: TRBD1; CDR3aa: CAIRSGTGVTGELFF; CDR3nt: TGTGCCATCCGATCCGGGACAGGGGTCACCGGGGAGCTGTTTTTT
v_gene: TRBV9; j_gene: TRBJ2-5; abundance: many; d_gene: .; CDR3aa: CASSVGEETQYF; CDR3nt: TGTGCCAGCAGCGTAGGAGAGGAGACCCAGTACTTC
v_gene: TRBV7-9; j_gene: TRBJ1-5; abundance: .; d_gene: .; CDR3aa: CASSRSSEETQHF; CDR3nt: TGTGCCAGCAGCCGATCTAGTGAGGAGACCCAGCATTTT
v_gene: TRBV30; j_gene: TRBJ1-1; abundance: .; d_gene: .; CDR3aa: CAWNRRLANTEAFF; CDR3nt: TGTGCCTGGAACCGGCGGTTGGCTAACACTGAAGCTTTCTTT
v_gene: TRBV20-1; j_gene: TRBJ1-5; abundance: many; d_gene: .; CDR3aa: CSALGNKGRWQPQHF; CDR3nt: TGCAGTGCTCTCGGTAATAAGGGGAGGTGGCAGCCCCAGCATTTT
v_gene: TRBV24-1; j_gene: TRBJ2-5; abundance: .; d_gene: .; CDR3aa: CAIGGINRKTQYF; CDR3nt: TGTGCCATCGGAGGGATCAATCGGAAGACCCAGTACTTC
v_gene: TRBV20-1; j_gene: TRBJ1-5; abundance: .; d_gene: .; CDR3aa: CSARDPGQSGNQPQHF; CDR3nt: TGCAGTGCTAGAGATCCAGGACAGTCGGGCAATCAGCCCCAGCATTTT
v_gene: TRBV20-1; j_gene: TRBJ1-2; abundance: many; d_gene: .; CDR3aa: CSASKGGANGYTF; CDR3nt: TGCAGTGCTAGTAAGGGGGGGGCGAATGGCTACACCTTC
v_gene: TRBV10-3; j_gene: TRBJ2-5; abundance: .; d_gene: TRBD2; CDR3aa: CAIKGSGRSTTQYF; CDR3nt: TGTGCCATCAAAGGGAGCGGGAGGTCGACGACCCAGTACTTC
v_gene: TRBV7-9; j_gene: TRBJ2-1; abundance: .; d_gene: TRBD2; CDR3aa: CASSIAGSYNEQFF; CDR3nt: TGTGCCAGCAGCATAGCGGGGTCCTACAATGAGCAGTTCTTC
v_gene: TRBV4-1; j_gene: TRBJ1-5; abundance: .; d_gene: TRBD1; CDR3aa: CTSSPGTANQPQHF; CDR3nt: TGCACCAGCAGCCCCGGGACAGCTAATCAGCCCCAGCATTTT
v_gene: TRBV7-8; j_gene: TRBJ1-1; abundance: many; d_gene: .; CDR3aa: CASSTMNTEAFF; CDR3nt: TGTGCCAGCAGTACCATGAACACTGAAGCTTTCTTT
v_gene: TRBV7-9; j_gene: TRBJ2-5; abundance: few; d_gene: .; CDR3aa: CASSLSGSQETQYF; CDR3nt: TGTGCCAGCAGCTTATCAGGCAGTCAAGAGACCCAGTACTTC
v_gene: TRBV15; j_gene: TRBJ2-7; abundance: few; d_gene: TRBD1; CDR3aa: CATSRGVTGTYEQYF; CDR3nt: TGTGCCACCAGCAGAGGGGTGACAGGGACCTACGAGCAGTACTTC
v_gene: TRBV29-1; j_gene: TRBJ2-2; abundance: few; d_gene: TRBD2; CDR3aa: CSVSPGLAGGVTVSGELFF; CDR3nt: TGCAGCGTTTCTCCGGGACTAGCGGGGGGGGTAACCGTATCCGGGGAGCTGTTTTTT
v_gene: TRBV30; j_gene: TRBJ1-5; abundance: few; d_gene: TRBD1; CDR3aa: CAWSVRGGGQPQHF; CDR3nt: TGTGCCTGGAGTGTACGAGGGGGCGGGCAGCCCCAGCATTTT
v_gene: TRBV24-1; j_gene: TRBJ2-2; abundance: .; d_gene: .; CDR3aa: CATSDPPPGGELFF; CDR3nt: TGTGCCACCAGTGATCCCCCTCCTGGCGGGGAGCTGTTTTTT
v_gene: TRBV28; j_gene: TRBJ2-5; abundance: many; d_gene: .; CDR3aa: CASSLRQFQETQYF; CDR3nt: TGTGCCAGCAGTTTAAGGCAGTTCCAAGAGACCCAGTACTTC
v_gene: TRBV5-1; j_gene: TRBJ1-3; abundance: many; d_gene: .; CDR3aa: CASSLVVGSRPSGNTIYF; CDR3nt: TGCGCCAGCAGCTTGGTGGTGGGTTCGAGACCCTCTGGAAACACCATATATTTT
v_gene: TRBV2; j_gene: TRBJ1-2; abundance: .; d_gene: TRBD1; CDR3aa: CASDLSQGVDYGYTF; CDR3nt: TGTGCCAGCGACTTGTCACAGGGGGTTGACTATGGCTACACCTTC
v_gene: TRBV20-1; j_gene: TRBJ1-4; abundance: many; d_gene: .; CDR3aa: CSARDEGAPTQEKLFF; CDR3nt: TGCAGTGCTAGAGATGAAGGGGCTCCAACCCAGGAAAAACTGTTTTTT
v_gene: TRBV20-1; j_gene: TRBJ1-1; abundance: few; d_gene: .; CDR3aa: CSARQTANTEAFF; CDR3nt: TGCAGTGCTAGACAGACAGCGAACACTGAAGCTTTCTTT
v_gene: TRBV7-8; j_gene: TRBJ2-7; abundance: few; d_gene: TRBD1; CDR3aa: CASSSPDRVYEQYF; CDR3nt: TGTGCCAGCAGCTCCCCGGACAGGGTCTACGAGCAGTACTTC
v_gene: TRBV29-1; j_gene: TRBJ1-1; abundance: .; d_gene: TRBD1; CDR3aa: CSVRTGTTEAFF; CDR3nt: TGCAGCGTACGGACAGGGACCACTGAAGCTTTCTTT